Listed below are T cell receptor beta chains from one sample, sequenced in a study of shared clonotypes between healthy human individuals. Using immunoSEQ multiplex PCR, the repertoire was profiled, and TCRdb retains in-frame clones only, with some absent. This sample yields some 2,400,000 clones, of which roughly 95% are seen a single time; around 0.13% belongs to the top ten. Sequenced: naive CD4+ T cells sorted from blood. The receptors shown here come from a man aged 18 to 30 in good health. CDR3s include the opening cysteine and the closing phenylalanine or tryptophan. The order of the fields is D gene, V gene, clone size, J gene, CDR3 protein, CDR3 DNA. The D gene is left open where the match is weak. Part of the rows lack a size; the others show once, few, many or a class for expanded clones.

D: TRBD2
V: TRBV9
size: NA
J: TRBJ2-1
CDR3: CASSVAAGGIKGGEQFF
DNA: TGTGCCAGCAGCGTAGCGGCGGGGGGCATCAAAGGTGGGGAGCAGTTCTTC

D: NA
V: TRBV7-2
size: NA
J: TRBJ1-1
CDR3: CASRRFQNYMNTEAFF
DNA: TGTGCCAGCAGGAGGTTTCAGAACTACATGAACACTGAAGCTTTCTTT

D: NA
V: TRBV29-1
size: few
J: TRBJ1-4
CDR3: CSVESLGDEKLFF
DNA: TGCAGCGTTGAGTCGCTTGGGGACGAAAAACTGTTTTTT

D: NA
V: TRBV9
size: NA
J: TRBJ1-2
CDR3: CASSVDPKPGDGYTF
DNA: TGTGCCAGCAGCGTGGATCCAAAACCAGGGGATGGCTACACCTTC

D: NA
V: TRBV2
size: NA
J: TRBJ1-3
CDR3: CASSETENSGNTIYF
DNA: TGTGCCAGCAGTGAAACAGAAAACTCTGGAAACACCATATATTTT

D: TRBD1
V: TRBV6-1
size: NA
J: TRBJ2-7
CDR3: CASSSQGAYEQYF
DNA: TGTGCCAGCAGCTCACAGGGGGCCTACGAGCAGTACTTC

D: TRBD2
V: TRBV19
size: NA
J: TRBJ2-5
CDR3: CASSTSPFGGSYQETQYF
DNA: TGTGCCAGTAGTACAAGCCCCTTTGGCGGGAGTTACCAAGAGACCCAGTACTTC

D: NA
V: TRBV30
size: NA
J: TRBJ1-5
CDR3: CAWSRDTSNQPQHF
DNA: TGTGCCTGGAGTCGGGATACTAGCAATCAGCCCCAGCATTTT

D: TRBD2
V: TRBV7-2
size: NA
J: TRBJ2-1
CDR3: CASSVAGGLDEQFF
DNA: TGTGCCAGCAGCGTAGCGGGAGGGTTGGATGAGCAGTTCTTC

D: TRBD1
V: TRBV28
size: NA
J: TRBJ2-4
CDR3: CASSPNQGDKNIQYF
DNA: TGTGCCAGCAGTCCCAACCAGGGGGACAAAAACATTCAGTACTTC

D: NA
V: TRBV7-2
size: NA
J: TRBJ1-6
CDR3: CASSLYSGVNSPLHF
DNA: TGTGCCAGCAGCTTATATTCAGGGGTTAATTCACCCCTCCACTTT

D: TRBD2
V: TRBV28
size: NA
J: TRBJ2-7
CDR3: CASRRAGGSYEQYF
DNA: TGTGCCAGCAGGAGGGCGGGGGGCTCCTACGAGCAGTACTTC

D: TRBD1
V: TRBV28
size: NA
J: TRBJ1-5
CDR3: CASSFTWGRQGGQPQHF
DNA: TGTGCCAGCAGTTTTACGTGGGGACGACAGGGGGGGCAGCCCCAGCATTTT

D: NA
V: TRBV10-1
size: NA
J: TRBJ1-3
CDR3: CASSPGTVLSGNTIYF
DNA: TGCGCCAGCAGTCCCGGGACGGTACTCTCTGGAAACACCATATATTTT

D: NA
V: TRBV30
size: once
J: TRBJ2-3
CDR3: CAWSVLGAGTDTQYF
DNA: TGTGCCTGGAGTGTACTAGGGGCTGGGACAGATACGCAGTATTTT

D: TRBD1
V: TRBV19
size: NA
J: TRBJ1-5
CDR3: CASSMIGQVDSNQPQHF
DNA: TGTGCCAGTAGTATGATTGGACAGGTTGATAGCAATCAGCCCCAGCATTTT

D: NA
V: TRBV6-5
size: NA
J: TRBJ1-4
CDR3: CASGSGLSNEKLFF
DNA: TGTGCCAGCGGATCTGGACTATCTAATGAAAAACTGTTTTTT

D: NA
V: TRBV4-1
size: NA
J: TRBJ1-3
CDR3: CASSQGNTIYF
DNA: TGCGCCAGCAGCCAAGGTAACACCATATATTTT

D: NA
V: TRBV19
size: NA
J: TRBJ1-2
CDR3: CASSIDFLRNYGYTF
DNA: TGTGCCAGTAGTATAGATTTCCTGCGGAATTATGGCTACACCTTC

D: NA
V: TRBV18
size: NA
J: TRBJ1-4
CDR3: CASSPGRVNEKLFF
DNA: TGTGCCAGCTCACCAGGACGGGTGAATGAAAAACTGTTTTTT

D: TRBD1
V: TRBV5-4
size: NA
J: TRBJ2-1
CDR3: CASSLVQGVYNEQFF
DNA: TGTGCCAGCAGCTTGGTACAGGGGGTGTACAATGAGCAGTTCTTC

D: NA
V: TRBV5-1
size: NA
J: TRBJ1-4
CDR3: CASSLGTATNEKLFF
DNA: TGCGCCAGCAGCTTGGGGACCGCAACTAATGAAAAACTGTTTTTT

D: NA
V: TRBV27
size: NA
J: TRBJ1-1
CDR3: CASSLFPQNTEAFF
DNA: TGTGCCAGCAGTTTATTTCCACAGAACACTGAAGCTTTCTTT

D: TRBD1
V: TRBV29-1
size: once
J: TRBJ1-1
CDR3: CSVEADRGTSFTVGSEAFF
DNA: TGCAGCGTTGAAGCGGACAGGGGAACTTCGTTTACGGTCGGCTCTGAAGCTTTCTTT

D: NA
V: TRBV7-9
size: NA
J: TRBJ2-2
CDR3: CASSSEGTGELFF
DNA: TGTGCCAGCAGTTCAGAAGGGACCGGGGAGCTGTTTTTT

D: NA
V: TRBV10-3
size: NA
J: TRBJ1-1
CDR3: CAISGTTRDTEAFF
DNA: TGTGCCATCAGCGGTACCACGAGGGACACTGAAGCTTTCTTT

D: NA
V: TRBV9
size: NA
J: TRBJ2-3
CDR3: CASSVRSLEDTQYF
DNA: TGTGCCAGCAGCGTACGCTCCCTAGAGGATACGCAGTATTTT

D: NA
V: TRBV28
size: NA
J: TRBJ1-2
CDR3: CASSLYSRGGYTF
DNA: TGTGCCAGCAGTTTATATTCCAGAGGGGGCTACACCTTC

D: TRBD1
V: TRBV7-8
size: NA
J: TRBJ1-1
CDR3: CASSLAVAGQTNTEAFF
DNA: TGTGCCAGCAGCTTAGCGGTAGCGGGACAGACGAACACTGAAGCTTTCTTT

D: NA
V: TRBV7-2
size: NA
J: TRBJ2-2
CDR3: CASSLTTGTAYTGELFF
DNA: TGTGCCAGCAGCTTAACCACCGGGACGGCCTACACCGGGGAGCTGTTTTTT

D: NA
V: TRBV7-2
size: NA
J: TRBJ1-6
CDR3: CASSELTRGQHSPLHF
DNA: TGTGCCAGCAGCGAACTCACCCGGGGCCAGCATTCACCCCTCCACTTT

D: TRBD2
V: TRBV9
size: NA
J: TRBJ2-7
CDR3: CASSVLAGPYEQYF
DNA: TGTGCCAGCAGCGTACTAGCGGGGCCCTACGAGCAGTACTTC

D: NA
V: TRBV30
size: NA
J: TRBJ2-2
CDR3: CAWSVTGELFF
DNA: TGTGCCTGGAGTGTCACCGGGGAGCTGTTTTTT

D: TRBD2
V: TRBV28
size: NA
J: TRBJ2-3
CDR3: CASWPTSGRFLGGTDTQYF
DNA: TGTGCCAGCTGGCCAACTAGCGGGAGGTTTCTAGGGGGCACAGATACGCAGTATTTT

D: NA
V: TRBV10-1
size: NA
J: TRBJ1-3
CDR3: CASSPGYSGNTIYF
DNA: TGCGCCAGCAGTCCAGGGTACTCTGGAAACACCATATATTTT

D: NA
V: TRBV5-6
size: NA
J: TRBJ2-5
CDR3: CASSRARRIQETQYF
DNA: TGTGCCAGCAGCCGGGCCCGACGTATACAAGAGACCCAGTACTTC

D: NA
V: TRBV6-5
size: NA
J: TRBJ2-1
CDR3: CASSYDSYNEQFF
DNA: TGTGCCAGCAGTTACGACAGCTACAATGAGCAGTTCTTC

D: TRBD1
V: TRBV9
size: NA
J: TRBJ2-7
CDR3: CASSRGQGEWQYF
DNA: TGTGCCAGCAGCAGGGGACAGGGCGAGTGGCAGTACTTC

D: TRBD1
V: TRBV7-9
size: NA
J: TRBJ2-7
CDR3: CASSLGQGLREQYF
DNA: TGTGCCAGCAGCTTAGGACAGGGCTTGCGTGAGCAGTACTTC

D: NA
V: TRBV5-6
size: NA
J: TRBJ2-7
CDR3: CASRSIKRRGAYEQYF
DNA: TGTGCCAGCAGGTCTATAAAGCGGAGGGGCGCCTACGAGCAGTACTTC

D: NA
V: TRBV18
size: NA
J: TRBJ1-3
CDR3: CASSPQVLSSGNTIYF
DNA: TGTGCCAGCTCACCACAGGTGCTCAGCTCTGGAAACACCATATATTTT

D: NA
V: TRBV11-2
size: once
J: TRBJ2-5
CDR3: CASSLRTTSFGETQYF
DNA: TGTGCCAGCAGCCTCCGGACCACAAGCTTTGGCGAGACCCAGTACTTC

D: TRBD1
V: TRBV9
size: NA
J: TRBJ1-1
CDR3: CASSVGTATEAFF
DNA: TGTGCCAGCAGCGTCGGGACAGCCACTGAAGCTTTCTTT

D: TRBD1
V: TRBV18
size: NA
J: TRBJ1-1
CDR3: CASSPGTGSATEAFF
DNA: TGTGCCAGCTCACCCGGGACAGGGTCGGCCACTGAAGCTTTCTTT

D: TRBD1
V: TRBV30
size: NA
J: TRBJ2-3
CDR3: CAWSVDRDTDTQYF
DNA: TGTGCCTGGAGTGTTGACAGGGACACAGATACGCAGTATTTT

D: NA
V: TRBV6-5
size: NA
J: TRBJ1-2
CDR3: CASLQGLLYTF
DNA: TGTGCCAGCTTACAGGGACTCCTCTACACCTTC

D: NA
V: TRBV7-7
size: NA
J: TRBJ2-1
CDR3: CASSLGEINEQFF
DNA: TGTGCTAGCAGCTTAGGGGAGATAAATGAGCAGTTCTTC

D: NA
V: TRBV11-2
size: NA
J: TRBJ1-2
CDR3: CASSPGTDANYGYTF
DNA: TGTGCCAGCAGTCCCGGGACGGACGCTAACTATGGCTACACCTTC

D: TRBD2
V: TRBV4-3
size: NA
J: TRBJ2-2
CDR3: CASSQRGAAGELFF
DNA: TGCGCCAGCAGCCAGCGGGGGGCGGCCGGGGAGCTGTTTTTT

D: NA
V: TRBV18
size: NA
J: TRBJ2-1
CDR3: CASSPGGAHNEQFF
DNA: TGTGCCAGCTCACCTGGGGGGGCCCACAATGAGCAGTTCTTC

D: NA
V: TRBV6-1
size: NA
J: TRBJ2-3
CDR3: CASSEQPDTDTQYF
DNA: TGTGCCAGCAGTGAACAGCCCGACACAGATACGCAGTATTTT

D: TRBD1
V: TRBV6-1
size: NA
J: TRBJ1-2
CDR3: CASSDSGTGWVGYTF
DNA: TGTGCCAGCAGTGATTCCGGGACAGGGTGGGTCGGCTACACCTTC

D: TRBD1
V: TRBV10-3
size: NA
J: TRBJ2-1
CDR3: CAISDSTGGDEQFF
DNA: TGTGCCATCAGTGACTCGACAGGGGGTGATGAGCAGTTCTTC

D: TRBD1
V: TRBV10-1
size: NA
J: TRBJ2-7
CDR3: CASSGPGGTGYDEQYF
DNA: TGCGCCAGCAGTGGCCCAGGTGGGACAGGTTACGACGAGCAGTACTTC

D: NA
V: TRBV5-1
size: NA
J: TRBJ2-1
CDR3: CASRVSAGNEQFF
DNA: TGCGCCAGCAGGGTAAGCGCCGGCAATGAGCAGTTCTTC

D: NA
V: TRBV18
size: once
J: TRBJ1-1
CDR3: CASSPPGINTEAFF
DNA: TGTGCCAGCTCACCACCGGGGATAAACACTGAAGCTTTCTTT

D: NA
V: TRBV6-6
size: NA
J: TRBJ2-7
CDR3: CASSFTLSSYEQYF
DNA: TGTGCCAGCAGTTTCACACTTTCCTCCTACGAGCAGTACTTC

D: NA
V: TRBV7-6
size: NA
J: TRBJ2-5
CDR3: CASSLGSGSQETQYF
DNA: TGTGCCAGCAGCTTAGGCTCAGGATCGCAAGAGACCCAGTACTTC

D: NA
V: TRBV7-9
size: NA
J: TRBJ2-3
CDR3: CASRRNQGTDTQYF
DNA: TGTGCCAGCAGACGTAACCAGGGTACAGATACGCAGTATTTT

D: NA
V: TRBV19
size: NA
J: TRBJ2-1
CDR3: CASSLRTSHNEQFF
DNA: TGTGCCAGTAGTCTCCGGACTTCTCACAATGAGCAGTTCTTC